The clone carrying this T cell receptor beta chain was seen a single time. V shed 6 bases, J shed 2 bases, and the junction held 4 bases outside the gene matches. CDR3 length: 14 amino acids. The germline CDR1 and CDR2 sequences are MNHEY and SMNVEV (reference sequence). This sample stems from a study of blood T cell repertoires in COVID-19. Study background: Donors in the United States, Italy and Spain gave samples during acute or convalescent COVID-19. The cDNA or gDNA used as material had been derived from T cells, B-cell-depleted T cells, or PBMCs.

In the source study's methods: Estimated nucleated cell counts came from reference gene primer amplification. The repertoire was sequenced with immunoSEQ multiplex PCR; TCRdb's copy has only in-frame clones and lacks some. V, J and clone size are those of that table, while D and trimming were read from the DNA. The sample has around 230,000 clones, about 83% seen once. The sequence derives from a woman aged 45-65 years with acute or convalescent COVID-19. Sequenced material: peripheral blood. The chain couples TRBV27 to TRBJ2-7; TRBD2 matches at 10 bases. The CDR3 region has the DNA TGTGCCAGCAGCTTACTAGCGGGGACCTACGAGCAGTACTTC. Translation gives CASSLLAGTYEQYF.